This TCR beta chain was obtained from a study of CD8+ T cells in alopecia areata (dated by TCRdb to the late 2010s). General notes on the study: The treated patients, all with moderate-to-severe alopecia areata, were enrolled in an open-label pilot trial of oral tofacitinib given at 5 to 10 mg twice daily. Clonality in the scalp was compared among normal scalp (n=4), patchy alopecia areata scalp (n=8), and alopecia totalis/universalis scalp (n=8). RNA was obtained with the PAXgene miRNA kit for fixed scalp, the miRNeasy kit for PBMCs, and the RNeasy kit for mouse skin. Patients stayed on tofacitinib for 6 to 18 months and then had 6 months of follow-up off drug so that delayed response and recurrence could be assessed. On the human side, TCRbeta sequencing was run on scalp tissue and on sorted CD4+ and CD8+ peripheral blood T cells from healthy controls and from alopecia areata patients with either patchy or totalis/universalis disease. TCRbeta CDR3 regions were amplified by immunoSEQ multiplex PCR using 35 Vbeta forward and 13 Jbeta reverse primers. Biopsies were taken from tofacitinib-treated patients at baseline and at 4 and 24 weeks of treatment, and a later scalp biopsy was taken in several of the tofacitinib-treated patients. In both human patients and the C3H/HeJ mouse model, the study applied high-throughput TCRbeta sequencing to look at T cell clonal expansion in alopecia areata. In treated patients, disease severity was measured using the SALT score, which gives the percentage of scalp surface area affected. General conclusions and limits of the study: Lesional scalp, especially in alopecia totalis/universalis, showed higher clonality and more expanded CD8+ clones than normal scalp, suggesting antigenic drive. Tofacitinib significantly decreased scalp clonality and the number of expanded CD8+ clones among the top 100 scalp clones. Many expanded lesional clones persisted in scalp and blood during tofacitinib treatment, which may partly explain relapse after stopping treatment. Because the treated cohort was small and included a single nonresponder, larger studies are needed to assess links between baseline CD8+ expansion and response. Unlike mouse skin, which is dominated by gammadelta T cells, normal human skin has resident alphabeta T cells that are also sequenced, and this complicates analysis of the scalp TCR repertoire. TCR sequences shared between patients were less clear than in mice, possibly partly because of HLA diversity in the patient population.

The sample's treatment or condition, from its label and the paper: oral pan-JAK inhibitor, 5-10 mg twice daily. Peripheral blood and lesional scalp punch biopsies were obtained from patients with alopecia areata. PBMCs were isolated by density centrifugation and stained for CD3, CD4 and CD8, and CD4+ and CD8+ T cells were sorted on a FACSAria. Libraries were constructed by the immunoSEQ multiplex PCR assay. RNA was extracted from all samples and reverse transcribed into cDNA, which served as template for TCR sequencing. First-strand cDNA was synthesized with SuperScript III using a 2:1 mix of oligo-dT and random hexamers. A synthetic immune receptor repertoire was used to measure amplification bias, and any remaining bias was corrected computationally. Turning to the authors' computational methods: Raw reads were preprocessed for error removal, and CDR3 was defined according to IMGT conventions as running from the conserved cysteine to phenylalanine. To get clonality, Shannon entropy was normalized by log2 of the number of productive unique TCRs and the result was subtracted from 1. Scalp TCRbeta sequences were cross-referenced with sorted blood CD4 and CD8 repertoires so that the CD4 or CD8 identity of scalp clones could be inferred. Entries here come from immuneACCESS through TCRdb and include only in-frame sequences with V and J called. Some clones fail to appear in such tables; in the studies checked, an unresolved V gene covers under half of the shortfall, and the cause of the remainder is unknown. V, J and clone size are those of that table, while D and trimming were read from the DNA. The sample records about 64,000 clones, about half of which are singletons. The top ten clones comprise roughly 20% of the sample.

As concerns this clone: The antigen this receptor binds is unknown. Per-base qualities were not stored, and no clone one base away is much larger.

Its CDR3 holds 13 amino acids, cysteine through phenylalanine. Left in the record is the CDR3 DNA by itself, 39 bases read in frame from the first base. CDR1 and CDR2 were assigned from the germline V gene as SQVTM and ANQGSEA. V is pruned by 7 bases and J by 3 bases, leaving 8 bases of the junction without a gene match. This chain is built from TRBV29-1 and TRBJ2-7, with 8 middle bases fitting TRBD2. The origin of this receptor is a human donor with alopecia areata. Sample: CD8+ T cells sorted from blood, taken at roughly week 38, from a patient treated with tofacitinib. The nucleotide sequence is TGCAGCGCGACCAGCGGGAGTGGCTACGAGCAGTACTTC. It codes for CSATSGSGYEQYF.